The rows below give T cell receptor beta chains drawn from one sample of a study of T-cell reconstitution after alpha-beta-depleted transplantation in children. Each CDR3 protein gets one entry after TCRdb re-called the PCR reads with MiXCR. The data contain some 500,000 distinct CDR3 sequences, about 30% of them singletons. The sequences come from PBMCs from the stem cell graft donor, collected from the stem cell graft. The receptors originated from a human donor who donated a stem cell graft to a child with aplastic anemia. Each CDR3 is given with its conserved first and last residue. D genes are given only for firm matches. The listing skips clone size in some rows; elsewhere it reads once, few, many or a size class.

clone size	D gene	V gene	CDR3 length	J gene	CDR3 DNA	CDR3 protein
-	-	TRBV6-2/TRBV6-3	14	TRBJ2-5	TGTGCCAGCATTCTCGCAGGGTACCAAGAGACCCAGTACTTC	CASILAGYQETQYF
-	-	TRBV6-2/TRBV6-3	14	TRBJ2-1	TGTGCCAGCAGTTACTACGGGGGCCACAATGAGCAGTTCTTC	CASSYYGGHNEQFF
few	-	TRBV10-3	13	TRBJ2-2	TGTGCCATCGCCGGGTCGAACACCGGGGAGCTGTTTTTT	CAIAGSNTGELFF
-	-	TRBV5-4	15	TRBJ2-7	TGTGCCAGCAGCCCTACCTCAGAATACTCCTACGAGCAGTACTTC	CASSPTSEYSYEQYF
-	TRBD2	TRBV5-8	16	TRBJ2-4	TGTGCCAGCAGCCGGACTAGCGGGGAAGTGTGGAACATTCAGTACTTC	CASSRTSGEVWNIQYF
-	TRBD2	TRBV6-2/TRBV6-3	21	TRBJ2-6	TGTGCCAGCAGTAACACACCGGGACTAGCGGGAGCGACCTCTGGGGCCAACGTCCTGACTTTC	CASSNTPGLAGATSGANVLTF
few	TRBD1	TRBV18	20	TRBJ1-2	TGTGCCAGCTCACCGGACAGGGGGCACTTCGAGGGGGCCGGTAACTATGGCTACACCTTC	CASSPDRGHFEGAGNYGYTF
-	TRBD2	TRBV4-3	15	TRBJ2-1	TGCGCCAGCAGCCAAGCGGCGGGAGTTTACAATGAGCAGTTCTTC	CASSQAAGVYNEQFF
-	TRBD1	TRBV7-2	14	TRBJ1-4	TGTGCCAGCAGCCTGGACAGGGCAGTTGAAAAACTGTTTTTT	CASSLDRAVEKLFF
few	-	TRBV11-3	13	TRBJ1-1	TGTGCCAGCAGCTTAGATCCCGTCAGTGAAGCTTTCTTT	CASSLDPVSEAFF
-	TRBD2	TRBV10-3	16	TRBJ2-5	TGTGCCATCAGTGAGTCTAAGGCGGGAGGGCAAGAGACCCAGTACTTC	CAISESKAGGQETQYF
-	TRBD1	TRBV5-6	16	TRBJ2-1	TGTGCCAGCAGCTGGGGTATCGGGACAGGGCGAAATGAGCAGTTCTTC	CASSWGIGTGRNEQFF
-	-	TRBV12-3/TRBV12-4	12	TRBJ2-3	TGTGCCAGCAGATGGGTGGCAGATACGCAGTATTTT	CASRWVADTQYF
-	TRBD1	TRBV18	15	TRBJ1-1	TGTGCCAGCTCTCTCGAGGGGGCAGCGAACACTGAAGCTTTCTTT	CASSLEGAANTEAFF
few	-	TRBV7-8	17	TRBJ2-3	TGTGCCAGCACCTTATCCACCGGGACTTTCAACACAGATACGCAGTATTTT	CASTLSTGTFNTDTQYF
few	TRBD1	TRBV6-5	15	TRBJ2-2	TGTGCCAGCAGTTCGGGGACAGTGAACACCGGGGAGCTGTTTTTT	CASSSGTVNTGELFF
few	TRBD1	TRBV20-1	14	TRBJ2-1	TGCAGTGCTAGAAAGGGACAGGGTCTCGATGAGCAGTTCTTC	CSARKGQGLDEQFF
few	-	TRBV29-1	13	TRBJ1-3	TGCAGCGTTGGGCCGGGGAACGGAAACACCATATATTTT	CSVGPGNGNTIYF
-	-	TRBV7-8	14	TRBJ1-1	TGTGCCAGCAGGCAAAGTGGGACGAACACTGAAGCTTTCTTT	CASRQSGTNTEAFF
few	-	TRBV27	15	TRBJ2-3	TGTGCCAGCAGCACCAAGTCCAGCGTACCAGATACGCAGTATTTT	CASSTKSSVPDTQYF
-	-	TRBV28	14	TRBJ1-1	TGTGCCAGCAGTTTAACCCGGACCAGCGGGAGTGCTTTCTTT	CASSLTRTSGSAFF
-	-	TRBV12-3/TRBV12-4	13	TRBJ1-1	TGTGCCAGCAGTTTCCTAGGTTCCACTGAAGCTTTCTTT	CASSFLGSTEAFF
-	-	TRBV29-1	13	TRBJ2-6	TGCAGCGTGCGCAGCTCTGGGGCCAACGTCCTGACTTTC	CSVRSSGANVLTF
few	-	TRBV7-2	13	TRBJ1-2	TGTGCCAGCAGCACCGGGGGTTTCCCCCGGGACACCTTC	CASSTGGFPRDTF
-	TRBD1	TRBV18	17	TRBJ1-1	TGTGCCAGCTCACCAAGGCCCGAAGGGACAGTGGGGACTGAAGCTTTCTTT	CASSPRPEGTVGTEAFF
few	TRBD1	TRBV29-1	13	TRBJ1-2	TGCAGCGTTGACGACACAGGGGAGGGCGGCTACACCTTC	CSVDDTGEGGYTF
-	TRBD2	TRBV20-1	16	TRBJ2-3	TGCAGTGCTAGAGATCCTAGGACTAGCGGTACAGATACGCAGTATTTT	CSARDPRTSGTDTQYF
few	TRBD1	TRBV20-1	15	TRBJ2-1	TGCAGTGCTAGCTCTGTACAGGGGTATCCAGGAAGGCAGTTCTTC	CSASSVQGYPGRQFF
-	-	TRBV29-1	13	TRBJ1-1	TGCAGCGTTGAAGTCCCCCTGAACACTGAAGCTTTCTTT	CSVEVPLNTEAFF
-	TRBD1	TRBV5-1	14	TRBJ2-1	TGCGCCAGCAGCACGGGACAGGGTGTGGATGAGCAGTTCTTC	CASSTGQGVDEQFF
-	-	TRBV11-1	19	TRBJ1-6	TGTACCAGCAGCACTCCACCGGTGATGAGAGGAGGTCTGAATTCACCCCTCCACTTT	CTSSTPPVMRGGLNSPLHF
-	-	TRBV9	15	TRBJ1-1	TGTGCCAGCAGCGTAGTTAGGGGGGCAGGGACTGAAGCTTTCTTT	CASSVVRGAGTEAFF
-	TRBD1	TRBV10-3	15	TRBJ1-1	TGTGCCATCAGTGAGCTCGACAGGGCTGGGACTGAAGCTTTCTTT	CAISELDRAGTEAFF
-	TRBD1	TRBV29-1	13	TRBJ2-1	TGCAGCGGGGGACAGGGGCTTTACAATGAGCAGTTCTTC	CSGGQGLYNEQFF
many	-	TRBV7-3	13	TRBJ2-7	TGTGCCAGCAGCTTAGGAGGGGGCTACGAGCAGTACTTC	CASSLGGGYEQYF
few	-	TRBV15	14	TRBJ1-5	TGTGCCACCAGCAGAGATGGCAGCAGACAGCCCCAGCATTTT	CATSRDGSRQPQHF
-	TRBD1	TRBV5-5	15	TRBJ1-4	TGTGCCAGCAGCCCCGAGGGACAGGGGATTGAAAAACTGTTTTTT	CASSPEGQGIEKLFF
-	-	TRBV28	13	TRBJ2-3	TGTGCCAGCAGCACTACTGGCACAGATACGCAGTATTTT	CASSTTGTDTQYF
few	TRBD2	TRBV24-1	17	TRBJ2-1	TGTGCCACCAGTGATCCCCCCGGAACTAGCGGGAGGAGTGAGCAGTTCTTC	CATSDPPGTSGRSEQFF
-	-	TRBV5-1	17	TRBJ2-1	TGCGCCAGCAGCTTGCCTGCCGTCGGGACCCGATTAAATGAGCAGTTCTTC	CASSLPAVGTRLNEQFF